The 29 T cell receptor beta chains below all came from one sample that was sequenced in a study of blood T cell repertoires in COVID-19. Libraries were prepared by immunoSEQ multiplex PCR; TCRdb keeps only in-frame clonotypes and omits some of them. The sample consists of about 15,000 clones, 84% of them appearing once. Sequenced input: peripheral blood. The source of these receptors is a human donor in a cohort sampled during active COVID-19.

J is TRBJ1-2 and V is TRBV10-3; D is unclear. The germline CDR1 and CDR2 sequences are ENHRY and SYGVKD. V was clipped by 4 bases and J by 8 bases, with 11 bases between them. This CDR3 is 12 amino acids long. CDR3 in DNA: TGTGCCATCAGTGCTCGGGGAGACGGCTACACCTTC. Translated, it gives CAISARGDGYTF.

This chain joins TRBV2 and TRBJ2-5, with D perhaps matching TRBD1 (6 bases). Between the trimmed V and J ends, which lost 5 bases and 7 bases, there was a span of 14 bases. This CDR3 comprises 13 residues. Germline V gene data show CDR1 as SNHLY and CDR2 as FYNNEI. The DNA for the CDR3 is TGTGCCAGCAGTCCTACAGGGTTCGGGACCCAGTACTTC. Residues: CASSPTGFGTQYF.

This clone was seen once. V is TRBV19 and J is TRBJ1-5; 9 bases fit TRBD1. With 1 base clipped from V and 1 base from J, the junction kept 2 bases outside the gene matches. The germline V gene encodes CDR1 LNHDA and CDR2 SQIVND (reference sequence). CDR3 length equals 16 residues. The CDR3 DNA reads TGTGCCAGTAGTATAGGCGGGACAGGGAGCAATCAGCCCCAGCATTTT. Protein sequence: CASSIGGTGSNQPQHF. The full variable domain, completed using reference TRBV19 and TRBJ1-5, is DGGITQSPKYLFRKEGQNVTLSCEQNLNHDAMYWYRQDPGQGLRLIYYSQIVNDFQKGDIAEGYSVSREKKESFPLTVTSAQKNPTAFYLCASSIGGTGSNQPQHFGDGTRLSIL.

This sequence joins TRBV11-2 and TRBJ2-7; TRBD2 agrees at 14 bases. The CDR3 loop spans 16 amino acids. Trimming took 1 base from V and 5 from J; bases not matched to a gene: 4. Germline V gene data show CDR1 as SGHAT and CDR2 as FQNNGV. The CDR3 DNA follows: TGTGCCAGCAGCTTAGGCGGGACTAGCGGGAGTAACGAGCAGTACTTC. Translating gives CASSLGGTSGSNEQYF.

This chain connects TRBV5-1 to TRBJ2-1; 8 bases are a match to TRBD1. The junction had 5 bases not matched to a gene; V was cut back by 4 bases and J by 8 bases. The CDR3 consists of 13 residues. Germline CDR1 reads SGHRS; CDR2 reads YFSETQ. The DNA of the CDR3 is TGCGCCAGCAGCCGCGGACAGGGCGATGAGCAGTTCTTC. Residues: CASSRGQGDEQFF.

The chain joins TRBV10-2 to TRBJ2-3, with 7 positions matching TRBD1. The V gene end was trimmed by 5 bases and the J gene end by 1 base; junction bases not matched to a gene: 0. CDR1 and CDR2 (germline): WSHSY, SAAADI. The CDR3 runs to 13 residues. DNA for the CDR3: TGCGCCAGCAGTACAGGGGGCACAGATACGCAGTATTTT. Protein sequence: CASSTGGTDTQYF.

J is TRBJ2-1 and V is TRBV7-2; possibly TRBD1 for D (7 bases). CDR1 and CDR2 from the germline V gene are SGHTA and FQGNSA. CDR3 length: 16 amino acids. V was cut by 5 bases and J by 2 bases, with 16 bases left in between. CDR3 amino acids: CASSPRQGGTYNEQFF. The DNA for the CDR3 is TGTGCCAGCAGCCCAAGACAGGGAGGCACCTACAATGAGCAGTTCTTC.

The rearrangement uses TRBV19 and TRBJ2-5; TRBD2 matches 11 bases. Germline V gives CDR1 LNHDA, CDR2 SQIVND (reference sequence). This CDR3 has 16 residues. V lost 1 base and J lost 2; bases outside the gene matches: 3. In DNA, the CDR3 is TGTGCCAGTAGTATAGGACTAGCGGGGAGACAAGAGACCCAGTACTTC. Translated: CASSIGLAGRQETQYF.

The chain couples TRBV12-3 or TRBV12-4 to TRBJ2-3; unclear D gene. The CDR3 covers 13 residues. V was pared by 1 base and J by 6 bases, with 8 bases between. DNA of the CDR3: TGTGCCAGCAGTTTAGGTCAGGTGGATACGCAGTATTTT. It encodes CASSLGQVDTQYF.

The chain is built from TRBV7-2 and TRBJ2-2; D is unresolved. Looked up from germline, CDR1 is SGHTA and CDR2 is FQGNSA. The CDR3 consists of 15 residues. The V end was cut by 5 bases, the J end by 5 bases, with 15 bases between. CDR3 protein: CASSPRPLETGELFF. For the CDR3, the DNA is TGTGCCAGCAGCCCGCGGCCCTTGGAAACCGGGGAGCTGTTTTTT. The full variable domain, completed using reference TRBV7-2 and TRBJ2-2, is GAGVSQSPSNKVTEKGKDVELRCDPISGHTALYWYRQSLGQGLEFLIYFQGNSAPDKSGLPSDRFSAERTGGSVSTLTIQRTQQEDSAVYLCASSPRPLETGELFFGEGSRLTVL.

The table lists this clone with a count of one. V is TRBV24-1 and J is TRBJ2-1, with TRBD2 as a possible D gene (6 bases). Trimming cost V 6 bases and J 7 bases, with 18 bases left between them. Germline CDR1 reads KGHDR; CDR2 reads SFDVKD. CDR3 length: 15 amino acids. The CDR3 sequence: CATSRTGAVVNEQFF. The CDR3 coding sequence is TGTGCCACCAGTCGTACGGGAGCGGTAGTAAATGAGCAGTTCTTC.

A single count supports this clone. V usage is TRBV7-6 and J usage is TRBJ2-7; D gene unclear. CDR1 and CDR2 (germline): SGHVS, FNYEAQ. V dropped 0 bases and J dropped 3 bases, with 9 bases sitting between them. This CDR3 is built from 14 residues. The CDR3 loop reads CASSLAGAIYEQYF. Written as DNA, the CDR3 is TGTGCCAGCAGCTTAGCGGGCGCTATCTACGAGCAGTACTTC.

The chain couples TRBV19 to TRBJ2-5; no definite D call. The V and J ends lost 3 bases and 5 bases respectively, with 7 bases between them. The CDR3 length is 12 residues. In germline, CDR1 is LNHDA, CDR2 SQIVND (reference sequence). The CDR3 coding sequence is TGTGCCAGTAGTATGACTCCCGAGACCCAGTACTTC. As protein: CASSMTPETQYF.

V and J are TRBV19 and TRBJ2-7, with TRBD1 matching 7 bases. There are 15 residues in the CDR3. Trimming removed 1 base from V and 1 base from J; junction bases left unmatched: 4. Germline V gives CDR1 LNHDA, CDR2 SQIVND (reference sequence). CDR3: CASSIAGQDSYEQYF. CDR3 DNA: TGTGCCAGTAGTATAGCCGGACAGGATTCCTACGAGCAGTACTTC.

By sample fraction, this clone is large. The rearrangement uses TRBV27 and TRBJ2-1; 12 bases are shared with TRBD2. Germline CDR1 reads MNHEY; CDR2 reads SMNVEV (reference sequence). V lost 3 bases to trimming and J lost 4 bases; unmatched junction nucleotides: 10. The CDR3 is 18 amino acids. DNA of the CDR3: TGTGCCAGCAGTTTCCCGTCTAGCGGGAGGGTTTCTTACAATGAGCAGTTCTTC. This translates into CASSFPSSGRVSYNEQFF.

The V gene is TRBV19, the J gene TRBJ2-7; TRBD1 aligns across 10 bases. The J segment lost 4 bases and the V segment lost 4 bases, leaving 7 bases of the junction unmatched. This CDR3 is built from 15 residues. Germline V lookup: CDR1 LNHDA, CDR2 SQIVND (reference sequence). This CDR3 is CASSRTRDRGYEQYF. The CDR3 DNA reads as TGTGCCAGTAGTAGGACCCGGGACAGGGGATACGAGCAGTACTTC.

The chain combines TRBV6-6 with TRBJ1-1; D is perhaps TRBD1 (5 bases). The V end lost 5 bases, the J end lost 5 bases, and 9 bases lay between the germline ends. Per the germline V gene, CDR1 is MNHNY and CDR2 is SVGAGI (reference sequence). There are 12 residues in the CDR3. The CDR3 is CASSLRVTEAFF. CDR3 nucleotide sequence: TGTGCCAGCAGTCTCAGGGTTACTGAAGCTTTCTTT.

The V gene is TRBV4-1, the J gene TRBJ2-7, with D possibly TRBD1 on 5 matching bases. Germline V gene data show CDR1 as MGHRA and CDR2 as YSYEKL. This CDR3 contains 15 residues. Trimming removed 1 base from V and 2 bases from J, with 12 bases in between. The CDR3, as DNA: TGCGCCAGCAGCCAAGTTGTACAGGCCGCCTACGAGCAGTACTTC. It encodes CASSQVVQAAYEQYF.

The V gene is TRBV2, the J gene TRBJ1-6; 11 nucleotides agree with TRBD1. The J segment lost 8 bases and the V segment lost 5 bases, leaving 8 bases of the junction unmatched. Germline loops: CDR1 SNHLY, CDR2 FYNNEI. This CDR3 region has 16 residues. CDR3 protein: CASSFLPGQGDSPLHF. The DNA of the CDR3 is TGTGCCAGCAGTTTCTTACCGGGACAGGGGGATTCACCCCTCCACTTT.

CDR3 sequence reads: CSVGIGTANTEAFF. CDR3 bases: TGCAGCGTTGGCATTGGGACAGCGAACACTGAAGCTTTCTTT. The chain joins TRBV29-1 to TRBJ1-1; TRBD1 matches 7 bases. The ends lost 4 bases at V and 1 base at J; junction bases unmatched: 6. The germline V gene encodes CDR1 SQVTM and CDR2 ANQGSEA. The CDR3 consists of 14 residues.

The V and J genes are TRBV4-3 and TRBJ2-2; D perhaps matches TRBD1 (5 bases). Germline CDR1 is LGHNA and CDR2 is YSLEER. Between the trimmed V and J ends, which lost 0 bases and 7 bases, there was a span of 12 bases. The CDR3 consists of 15 residues. CDR3 bases: TGCGCCAGCAGCCAAGATGCCAGGGCTAGCGGGGAGCTGTTTTTT. Amino acids: CASSQDARASGELFF.

The chain is built from TRBV7-9 and TRBJ2-2; 8 nucleotides agree with TRBD2. The germline CDR1 and CDR2 sequences are SEHNR and FQNEAQ (reference sequence). With V trimmed by 3 bases and J by 4 bases, 10 bases remained unmatched. This CDR3 spans 17 amino acids. The CDR3 DNA follows: TGTGCCAGCAGCTTCTGGCGGGGGGCCCAGGGCACCGGGGAGCTGTTTTTT. It encodes CASSFWRGAQGTGELFF. Together with reference TRBV7-9 and TRBJ2-2, the CDR3 gives the full variable domain: DTGVSQNPRHKITKRGQNVTFRCDPISEHNRLYWYRQTLGQGPEFLTYFQNEAQLEKSRLLSDRFSAERPKGSFSTLEIQRTEQGDSAMYLCASSFWRGAQGTGELFFGEGSRLTVL.

V gene TRBV7-3 combines with J gene TRBJ1-6; 9 nucleotides match TRBD1. Trimming removed 5 bases from V and 7 bases from J; junction bases left unmatched: 6. The germline V gene has CDR1 SGHTA and CDR2 FQGTGA. CDR3 length: 15 amino acids. The CDR3 loop reads CASSPGTGLNSPLHF. CDR3 DNA: TGTGCCAGCAGCCCCGGGACAGGGCTAAATTCACCCCTCCACTTT.

This clone has a single count. The V gene is TRBV7-5, the J gene TRBJ2-7; the table's D call of TRBD2 was not tested on the DNA. TRBV7-5 is classified as a pseudogene. The CDR3 is 16 residues long. The CDR3 here is CVRSLGGIEFIYEQYF. Written as DNA, the CDR3 is TGTGTCAGAAGCTTAGGCGGGATCGAGTTTATATACGAGCAGTACTTC.

The rearrangement links TRBV7-2 to TRBJ2-5; TRBD2 might be the D (6 bases). In germline, CDR1 is SGHTA, CDR2 FQGNSA. The CDR3 is 15 residues long. V was clipped by 5 bases and J by 5 bases, with 18 bases between them. CDR3 amino acids: CASSTRGFAGETQYF. The DNA of the CDR3 is TGTGCCAGCAGCACGCGGGGATTCGCGGGGGAGACCCAGTACTTC.

CDR3 DNA: TGTGCCAGCAGTAGAGACAGGGAAAACTACGAGCAGTACTTC. This codes for CASSRDRENYEQYF. The genes are TRBV6-5 and TRBJ2-7, with 7 bases identical to TRBD1. CDR1 and CDR2 from the germline V gene are MNHEY and SVGAGI. V lost 5 bases and J lost 3; bases outside the gene matches: 7. The CDR3 has 14 residues.

The table lists this clone with a count of one. The rearrangement uses TRBV5-5 and TRBJ1-5, with TRBD1 identical over 7 bases. The CDR3 is made up of 16 amino acids. Germline V gives CDR1 SGHKS, CDR2 YYEKEE (reference sequence). J gave up 1 base and V 3 bases, and 7 bases lay outside the gene matches. CDR3 in amino acids: CASSSSGTVSNQPQHF. CDR3 nucleotides: TGTGCCAGCAGCTCCTCCGGGACAGTAAGCAATCAGCCCCAGCATTTT.

The rearrangement uses TRBV9 and TRBJ1-5, with 10 bases matching TRBD1. Germline V gene sequence: CDR1 SGDLS, CDR2 YYNGEE. Trimming took 3 bases from V and 0 from J; bases not matched to a gene: 3. The CDR3 spans 16 residues. CDR3 sequence: CASSAGQGSSNQPQHF. As DNA, the CDR3 is TGTGCCAGCAGCGCGGGACAGGGGTCTAGCAATCAGCCCCAGCATTTT.

The chain recombines TRBV27 with TRBJ2-5; a possible D gene is TRBD2 (6 bases). From germline, CDR1 is MNHEY and CDR2 SMNVEV (reference sequence). This CDR3 is built from 14 residues. Deletions cut 3 bases from V and 7 bases from J, with 15 bases between. CDR3 nucleotides: TGTGCCAGCAGTTTGTCGGGACTCCTAGGGACCCAGTACTTC. Protein product: CASSLSGLLGTQYF.